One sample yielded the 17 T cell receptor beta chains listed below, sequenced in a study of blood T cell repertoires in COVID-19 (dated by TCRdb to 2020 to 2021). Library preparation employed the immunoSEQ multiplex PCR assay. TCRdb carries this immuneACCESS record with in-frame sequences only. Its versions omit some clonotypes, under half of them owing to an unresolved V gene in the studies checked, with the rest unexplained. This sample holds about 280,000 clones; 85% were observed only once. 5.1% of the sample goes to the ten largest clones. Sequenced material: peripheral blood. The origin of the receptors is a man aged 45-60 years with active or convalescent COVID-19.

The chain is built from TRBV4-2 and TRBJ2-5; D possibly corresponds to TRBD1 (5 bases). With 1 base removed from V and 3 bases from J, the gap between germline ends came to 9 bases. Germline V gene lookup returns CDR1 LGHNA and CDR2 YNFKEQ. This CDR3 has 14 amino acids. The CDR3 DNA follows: TGTGCCAGCAGCCAAGGTCCAGGGAAAGAGACCCAGTACTTC. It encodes CASSQGPGKETQYF.

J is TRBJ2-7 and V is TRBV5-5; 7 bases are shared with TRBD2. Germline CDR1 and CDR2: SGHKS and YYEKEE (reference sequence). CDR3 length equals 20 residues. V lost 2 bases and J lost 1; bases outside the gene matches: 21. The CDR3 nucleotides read TGTGCCAGCAGCTTTTGGGGGGACGGAGGGAGGGCCATCATTTCCTACGAGCAGTACTTC. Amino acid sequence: CASSFWGDGGRAIISYEQYF.

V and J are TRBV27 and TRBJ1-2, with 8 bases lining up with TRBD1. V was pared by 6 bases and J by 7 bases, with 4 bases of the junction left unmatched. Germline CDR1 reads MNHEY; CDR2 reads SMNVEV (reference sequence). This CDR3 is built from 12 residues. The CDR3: CASSRQGTGYTF. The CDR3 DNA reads TGTGCCAGCAGCCGACAGGGGACTGGCTACACCTTC.

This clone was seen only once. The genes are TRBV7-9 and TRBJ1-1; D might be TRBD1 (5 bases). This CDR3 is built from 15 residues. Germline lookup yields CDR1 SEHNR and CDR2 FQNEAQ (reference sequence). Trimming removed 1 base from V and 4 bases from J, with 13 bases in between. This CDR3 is CASSLDRGRGTEAFF. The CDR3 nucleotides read TGTGCCAGCAGCTTAGATAGGGGTAGGGGCACTGAAGCTTTCTTT. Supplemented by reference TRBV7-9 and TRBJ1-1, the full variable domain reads DTGVSQNPRHKITKRGQNVTFRCDPISEHNRLYWYRQTLGQGPEFLTYFQNEAQLEKSRLLSDRFSAERPKGSFSTLEIQRTEQGDSAMYLCASSLDRGRGTEAFFGQGTRLTVV.

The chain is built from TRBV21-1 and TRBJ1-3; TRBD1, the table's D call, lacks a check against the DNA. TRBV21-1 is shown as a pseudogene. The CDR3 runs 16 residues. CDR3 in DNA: TGTGCCAGCAGCAAAAAAGACAGGGTGTGGGGAAACACCATATATTTT. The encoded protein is CASSKKDRVWGNTIYF.

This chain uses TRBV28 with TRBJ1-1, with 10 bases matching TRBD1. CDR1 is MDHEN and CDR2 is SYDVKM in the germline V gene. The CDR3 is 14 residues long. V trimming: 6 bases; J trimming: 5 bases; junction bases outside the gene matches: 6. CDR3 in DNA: TGTGCCAGCAGGACAGGGGGCGCGGGGACTGAAGCTTTCTTT. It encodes CASRTGGAGTEAFF. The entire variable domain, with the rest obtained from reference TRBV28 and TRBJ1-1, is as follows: DVKVTQSSRYLVKRTGEKVFLECVQDMDHENMFWYRQDPGLGLRLIYFSYDVKMKEKGDIPEGYSVSREKKERFSLILESASTNQTSMYLCASRTGGAGTEAFFGQGTRLTVV.

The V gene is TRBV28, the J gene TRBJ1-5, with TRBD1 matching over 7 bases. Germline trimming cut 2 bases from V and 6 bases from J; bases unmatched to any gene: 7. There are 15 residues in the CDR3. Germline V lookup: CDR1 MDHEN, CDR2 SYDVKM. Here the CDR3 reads CASSLRVGTAQPQHF. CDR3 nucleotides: TGTGCCAGCAGTTTAAGAGTAGGGACAGCTCAGCCCCAGCATTTT.

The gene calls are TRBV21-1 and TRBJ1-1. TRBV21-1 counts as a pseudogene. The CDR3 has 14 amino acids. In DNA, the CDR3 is TGTGCCAGCAGCAAAGTAGCAGTGTCGAGGCCAGCTTTCTTT. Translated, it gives CASSKVAVSRPAFF.

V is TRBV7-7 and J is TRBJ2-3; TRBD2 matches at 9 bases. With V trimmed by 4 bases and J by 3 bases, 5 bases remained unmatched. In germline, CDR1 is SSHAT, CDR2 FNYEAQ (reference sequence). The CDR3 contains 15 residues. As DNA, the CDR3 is TGTGCCAGCAGCTCTGGGACTAGCAGGACAGATACGCAGTATTTT. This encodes CASSSGTSRTDTQYF.

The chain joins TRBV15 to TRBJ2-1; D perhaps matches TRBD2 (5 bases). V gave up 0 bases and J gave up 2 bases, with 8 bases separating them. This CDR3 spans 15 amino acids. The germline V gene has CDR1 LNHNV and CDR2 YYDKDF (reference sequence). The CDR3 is CATSRDSGTYNEQFF. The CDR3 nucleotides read TGTGCCACCAGCAGAGACAGCGGAACCTACAATGAGCAGTTCTTC.

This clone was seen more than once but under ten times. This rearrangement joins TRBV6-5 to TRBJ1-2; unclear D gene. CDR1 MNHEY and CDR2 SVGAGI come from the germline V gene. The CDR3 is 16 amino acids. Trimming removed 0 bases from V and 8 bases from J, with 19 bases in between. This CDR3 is CASSYSIVRAYEGYTF. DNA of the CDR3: TGTGCCAGCAGTTACTCGATCGTGCGGGCCTATGAGGGCTACACCTTC.

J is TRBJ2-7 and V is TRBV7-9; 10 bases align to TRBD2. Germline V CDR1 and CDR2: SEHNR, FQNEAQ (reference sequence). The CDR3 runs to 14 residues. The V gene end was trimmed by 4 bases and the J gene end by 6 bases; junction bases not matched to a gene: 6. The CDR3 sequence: CASSSTGTSAEQYF. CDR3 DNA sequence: TGTGCCAGCAGCTCGACTGGGACTAGCGCCGAGCAGTACTTC.

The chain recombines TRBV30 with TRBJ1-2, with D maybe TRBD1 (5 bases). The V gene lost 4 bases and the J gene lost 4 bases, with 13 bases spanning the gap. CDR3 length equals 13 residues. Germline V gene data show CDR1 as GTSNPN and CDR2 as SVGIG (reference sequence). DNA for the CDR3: TGTGCCTGGAACTTGCACGGGGGCTATGGCTACACCTTC. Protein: CAWNLHGGYGYTF. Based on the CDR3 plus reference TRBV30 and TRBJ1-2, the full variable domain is SQTIHQWPATLVQPVGSPLSLECTVEGTSNPNLYWYRQAAGRGLQLLFYSVGIGQISSEVPQNLSASRPQDRQFILSSKKLLLSDSGFYLCAWNLHGGYGYTFGSGTRLTVV.

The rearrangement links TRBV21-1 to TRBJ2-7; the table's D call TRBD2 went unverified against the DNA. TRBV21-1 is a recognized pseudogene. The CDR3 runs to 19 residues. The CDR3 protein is CASSKTGVAGGPRPYEQYF. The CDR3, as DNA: TGTGCCAGCAGCAAGACAGGAGTAGCGGGAGGGCCCCGACCCTACGAGCAGTACTTC.

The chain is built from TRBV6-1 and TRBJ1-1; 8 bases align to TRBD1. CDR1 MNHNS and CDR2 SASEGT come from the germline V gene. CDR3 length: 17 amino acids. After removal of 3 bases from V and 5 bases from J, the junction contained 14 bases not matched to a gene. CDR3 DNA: TGTGCCAGCAGTGACGGGACAGGTTATCGAGCGAAAACTGAAGCTTTCTTT. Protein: CASSDGTGYRAKTEAFF.

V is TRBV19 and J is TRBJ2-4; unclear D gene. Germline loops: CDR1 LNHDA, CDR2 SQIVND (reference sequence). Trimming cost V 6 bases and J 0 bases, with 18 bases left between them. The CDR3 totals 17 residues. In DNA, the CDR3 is TGTGCCAGTAGCTCCACACCAGGAACTCTAGCCAAAAACATTCAGTACTTC. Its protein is CASSSTPGTLAKNIQYF.

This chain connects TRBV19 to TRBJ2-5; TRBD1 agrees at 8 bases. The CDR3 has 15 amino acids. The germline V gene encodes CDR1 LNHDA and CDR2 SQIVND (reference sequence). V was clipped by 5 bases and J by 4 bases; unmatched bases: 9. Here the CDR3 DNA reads TGTGCCAGTAGTCCCCCAGGGGGCTTAGGAGAGACCCAGTACTTC. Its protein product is CASSPPGGLGETQYF. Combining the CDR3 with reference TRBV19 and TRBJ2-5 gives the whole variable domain DGGITQSPKYLFRKEGQNVTLSCEQNLNHDAMYWYRQDPGQGLRLIYYSQIVNDFQKGDIAEGYSVSREKKESFPLTVTSAQKNPTAFYLCASSPPGGLGETQYFGPGTRLLVL.